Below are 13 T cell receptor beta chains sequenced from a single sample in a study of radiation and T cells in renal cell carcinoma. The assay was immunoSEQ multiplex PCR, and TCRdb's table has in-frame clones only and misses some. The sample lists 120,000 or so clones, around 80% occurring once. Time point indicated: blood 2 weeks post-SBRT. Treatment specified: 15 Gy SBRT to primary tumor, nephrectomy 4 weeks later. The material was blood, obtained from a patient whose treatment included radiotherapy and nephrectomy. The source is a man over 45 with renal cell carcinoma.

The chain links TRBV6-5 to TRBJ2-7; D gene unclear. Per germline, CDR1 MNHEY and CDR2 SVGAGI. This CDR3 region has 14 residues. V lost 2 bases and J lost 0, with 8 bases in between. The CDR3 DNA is TGTGCCAGCAGTTACCTAAGTTCCTCCTACGAGCAGTACTTC. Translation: CASSYLSSSYEQYF.

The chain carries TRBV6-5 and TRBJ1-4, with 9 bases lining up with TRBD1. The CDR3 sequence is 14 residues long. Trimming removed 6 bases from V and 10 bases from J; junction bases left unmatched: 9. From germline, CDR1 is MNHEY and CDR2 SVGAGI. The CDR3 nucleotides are TGTGCCAGCAGGCCCCCGGGACAGGGTTCAAAACTGTTTTTT. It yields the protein CASRPPGQGSKLFF.

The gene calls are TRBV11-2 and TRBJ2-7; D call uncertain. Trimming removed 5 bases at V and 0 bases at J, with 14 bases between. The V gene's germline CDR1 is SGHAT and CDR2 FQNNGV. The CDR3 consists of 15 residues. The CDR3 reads CASSLLYGSSYEQYF. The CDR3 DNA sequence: TGTGCCAGCAGCCTGCTGTACGGATCCTCCTACGAGCAGTACTTC.

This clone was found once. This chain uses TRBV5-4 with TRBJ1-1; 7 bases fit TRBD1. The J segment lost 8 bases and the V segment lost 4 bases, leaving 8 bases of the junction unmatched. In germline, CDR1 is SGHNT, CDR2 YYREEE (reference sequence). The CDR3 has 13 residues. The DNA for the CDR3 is TGTGCCAGCAGCACCCGGGACAGAGGGGAAGCTTTCTTT. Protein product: CASSTRDRGEAFF.

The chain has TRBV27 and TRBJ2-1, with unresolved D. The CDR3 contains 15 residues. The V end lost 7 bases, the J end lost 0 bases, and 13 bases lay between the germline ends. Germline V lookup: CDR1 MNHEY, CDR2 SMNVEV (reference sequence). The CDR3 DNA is TGTGCCAGCACTACTTATCCGAGCTCCTACAATGAGCAGTTCTTC. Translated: CASTTYPSSYNEQFF.

The CDR3 DNA is TGTGCCAGACAAATCTCAGGCCAAGAGACCCAGTACTTC. Amino acid sequence: CARQISGQETQYF. This chain links TRBV30 with TRBJ2-5; D gene uncertain. The CDR3 length is 13 residues. Per germline, CDR1 GTSNPN and CDR2 SVGIG (reference sequence). Trimming shortened V by 8 bases and J by 1 base, and 14 bases separated the two germline ends.

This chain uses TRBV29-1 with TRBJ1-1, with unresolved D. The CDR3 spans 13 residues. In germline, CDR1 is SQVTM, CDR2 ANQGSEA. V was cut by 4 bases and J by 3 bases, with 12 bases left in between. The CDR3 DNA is TGCAGCGTTGCCATTAGGGCAGACACTGAAGCTTTCTTT. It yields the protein CSVAIRADTEAFF.

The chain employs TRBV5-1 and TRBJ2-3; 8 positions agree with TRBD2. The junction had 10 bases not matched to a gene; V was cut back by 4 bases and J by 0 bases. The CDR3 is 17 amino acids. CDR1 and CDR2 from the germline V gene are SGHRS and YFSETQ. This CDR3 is CASSPPVSGGSTDTQYF. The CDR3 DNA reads TGCGCCAGCAGCCCCCCAGTCAGCGGGGGAAGCACAGATACGCAGTATTTT.

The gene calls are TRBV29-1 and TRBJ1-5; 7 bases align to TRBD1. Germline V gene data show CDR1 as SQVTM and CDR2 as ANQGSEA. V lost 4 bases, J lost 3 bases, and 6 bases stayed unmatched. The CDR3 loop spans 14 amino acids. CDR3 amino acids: CSVAWDSFNQPQHF. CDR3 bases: TGCAGCGTTGCGTGGGACAGCTTCAATCAGCCCCAGCATTTT.

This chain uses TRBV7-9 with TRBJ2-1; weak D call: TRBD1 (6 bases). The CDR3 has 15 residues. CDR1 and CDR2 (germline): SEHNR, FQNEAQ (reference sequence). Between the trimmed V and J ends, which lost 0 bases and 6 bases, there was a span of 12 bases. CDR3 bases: TGTGCCAGCAGCTTAGCAGGGGACATTGGCAATGAGCAGTTCTTC. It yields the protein CASSLAGDIGNEQFF.

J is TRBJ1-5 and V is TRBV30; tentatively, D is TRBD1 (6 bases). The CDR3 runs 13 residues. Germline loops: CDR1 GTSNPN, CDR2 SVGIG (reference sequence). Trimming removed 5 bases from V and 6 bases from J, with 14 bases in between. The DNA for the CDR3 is TGTGCCTGGGGCTCGGGGGGCGGTCAGCCCCAGCATTTT. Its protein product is CAWGSGGGQPQHF.

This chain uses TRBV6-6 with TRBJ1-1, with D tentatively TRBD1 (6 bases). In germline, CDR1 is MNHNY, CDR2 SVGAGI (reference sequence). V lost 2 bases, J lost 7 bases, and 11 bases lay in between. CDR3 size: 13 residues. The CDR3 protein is CASSYDRYDEAFF. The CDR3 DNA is TGTGCCAGCAGTTACGACAGGTACGATGAAGCTTTCTTT.

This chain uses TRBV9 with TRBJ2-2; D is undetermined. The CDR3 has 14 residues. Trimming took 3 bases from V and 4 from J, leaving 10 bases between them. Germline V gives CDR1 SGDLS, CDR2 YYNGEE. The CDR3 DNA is TGTGCCAGCAGCGGAGGCTTCCCCACCGGGGAGCTGTTTTTT. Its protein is CASSGGFPTGELFF.